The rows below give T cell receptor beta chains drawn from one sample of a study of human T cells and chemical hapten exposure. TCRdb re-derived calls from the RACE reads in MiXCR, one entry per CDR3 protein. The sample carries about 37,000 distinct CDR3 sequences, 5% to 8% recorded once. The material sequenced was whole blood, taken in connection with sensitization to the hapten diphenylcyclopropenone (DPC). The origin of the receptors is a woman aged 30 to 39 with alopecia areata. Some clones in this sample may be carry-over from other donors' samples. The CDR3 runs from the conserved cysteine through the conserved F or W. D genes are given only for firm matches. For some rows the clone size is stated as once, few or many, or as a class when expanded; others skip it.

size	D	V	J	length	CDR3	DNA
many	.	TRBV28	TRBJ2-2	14	CASTDSLNTGELFF	TGTGCCAGCACCGACAGCCTCAACACCGGGGAGCTGTTTTTT
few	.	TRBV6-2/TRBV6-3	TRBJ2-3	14	CATKLAGGTDTQYF	TGTGCCACCAAGTTGGCCGGTGGCACAGATACGCAGTATTTT
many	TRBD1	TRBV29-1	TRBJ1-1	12	CSVDSTGLGAFF	TGCAGCGTTGACTCGACAGGGCTCGGAGCTTTCTTT
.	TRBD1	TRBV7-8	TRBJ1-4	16	CASSRTGGPTNEKLFF	TGTGCCAGCAGCCGTACAGGGGGCCCAACTAATGAAAAACTGTTTTTT
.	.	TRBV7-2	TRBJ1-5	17	CASSGGTGSRANQPQHF	TGTGCCAGCAGCGGGGGCACGGGTTCGCGGGCCAATCAGCCCCAGCATTTT
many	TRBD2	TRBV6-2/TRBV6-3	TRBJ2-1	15	CASSYSASGGNEQFF	TGTGCCAGCAGTTACTCAGCTAGCGGGGGCAATGAGCAGTTCTTC
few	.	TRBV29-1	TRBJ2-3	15	CSTRRGAVGTDTQYF	TGCAGCACCCGAAGGGGGGCGGTTGGCACAGATACGCAGTATTTT
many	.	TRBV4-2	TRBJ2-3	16	CASSRTAGSSTDTQYF	TGTGCCAGCAGCCGGACAGCTGGTTCTAGCACAGATACGCAGTATTTT
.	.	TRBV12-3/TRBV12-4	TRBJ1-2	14	CASSLRAANYGYTF	TGTGCCAGCAGTTTAAGGGCAGCTAACTATGGCTACACCTTC
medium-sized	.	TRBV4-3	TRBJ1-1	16	CASSQVAMGANTEAFF	TGCGCCAGCAGCCAAGTGGCGATGGGGGCCAACACTGAAGCTTTCTTT
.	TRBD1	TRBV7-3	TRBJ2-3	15	CASSLNTGVKDTQYF	TGTGCCAGCAGCTTAAATACAGGGGTGAAAGATACGCAGTATTTT
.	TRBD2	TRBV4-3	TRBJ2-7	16	CASSQGWSGGPYEQYF	TGCGCCAGCAGCCAAGGGTGGAGCGGGGGCCCCTACGAGCAGTACTTC
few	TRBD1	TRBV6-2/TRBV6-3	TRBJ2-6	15	CASSPGGSGANVLTF	TGTGCCAGCAGTCCAGGGGGCTCTGGGGCCAACGTCCTGACTTTC
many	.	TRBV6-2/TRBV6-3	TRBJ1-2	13	CASSYATVYGYTF	TGTGCCAGCAGTTACGCGACAGTCTATGGCTACACCTTC
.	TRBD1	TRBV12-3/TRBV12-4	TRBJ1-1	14	CASSLNRGLTEAFF	TGTGCCAGCAGCCTAAACAGGGGGCTCACTGAAGCTTTCTTT
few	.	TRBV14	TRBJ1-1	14	CASSHWKRGTEAFF	TGTGCCAGCAGCCACTGGAAACGGGGCACTGAAGCTTTCTTT
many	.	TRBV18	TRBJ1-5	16	CASSPLGGVGNQPQHF	TGTGCCAGCTCACCCCTAGGGGGTGTAGGCAATCAGCCCCAGCATTTT
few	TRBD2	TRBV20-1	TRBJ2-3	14	CSATLAERTDTQYF	TGCAGTGCTACACTAGCGGAGCGCACAGATACGCAGTATTTT
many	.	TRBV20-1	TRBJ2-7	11	CSTGNWSEQYF	TGCAGTACAGGGAATTGGTCCGAGCAGTACTTC
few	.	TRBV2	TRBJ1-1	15	CASSLFGGRNTEAFF	TGTGCCAGCAGTCTATTTGGCGGGAGGAACACTGAAGCTTTCTTT
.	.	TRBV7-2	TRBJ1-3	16	CASSQVPRGSGNTIYF	TGTGCCAGCAGCCAAGTTCCCCGAGGGTCTGGAAACACCATATATTTT
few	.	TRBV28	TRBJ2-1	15	CASRPEYNPYNEQFF	TGTGCCAGCAGACCAGAGTACAACCCCTACAATGAGCAGTTCTTC
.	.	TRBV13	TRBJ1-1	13	CASSSGTNTEAFF	TGTGCCAGCAGCTCCGGGACGAACACTGAAGCTTTCTTT
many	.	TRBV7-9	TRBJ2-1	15	CASSLVQGGGNEQFF	TGTGCCAGCAGCTTGGTGCAGGGTGGTGGAAATGAGCAGTTCTTC
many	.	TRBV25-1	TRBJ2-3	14	CASSEYSLTDTQYF	TGTGCCAGCAGTGAGTACAGCCTCACAGATACGCAGTATTTT
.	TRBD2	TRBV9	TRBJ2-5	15	CASSATVAGGETQYF	TGTGCCAGCAGCGCAACGGTAGCGGGGGGAGAGACCCAGTACTTC
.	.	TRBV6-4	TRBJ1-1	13	CASSARGGTEAFF	TGTGCCAGCAGTGCGAGGGGAGGCACTGAAGCTTTCTTT
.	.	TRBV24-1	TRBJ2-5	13	CATSERTVGTQYF	TGTGCCACCAGTGAGAGGACCGTCGGGACCCAGTACTTC
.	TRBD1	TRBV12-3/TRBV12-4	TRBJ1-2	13	CASTPGGNYGYTF	TGTGCCAGCACCCCAGGGGGGAACTATGGCTACACCTTC
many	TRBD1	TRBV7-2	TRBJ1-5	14	CASSGQGTRGPQHF	TGTGCCAGCAGCGGACAGGGGACCCGCGGGCCCCAGCATTTT
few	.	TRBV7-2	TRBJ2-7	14	CASSPDRTPYEQYF	TGTGCCAGCAGCCCTGACAGAACCCCCTACGAGCAGTACTTC
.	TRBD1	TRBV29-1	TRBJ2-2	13	CSVGTGRTGELFF	TGCAGCGTTGGGACAGGGAGGACCGGGGAGCTGTTTTTT
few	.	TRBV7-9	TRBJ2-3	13	CASSPKGGDTQYF	TGTGCCAGCAGCCCTAAAGGTGGAGATACGCAGTATTTT
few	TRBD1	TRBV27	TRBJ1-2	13	CASSRGAHYGYTF	TGTGCCAGCTCCAGGGGGGCGCACTATGGCTACACCTTC
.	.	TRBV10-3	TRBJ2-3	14	CAISSTSFRDTQYF	TGTGCCATCAGCTCGACTAGTTTCCGCGATACGCAGTATTTT
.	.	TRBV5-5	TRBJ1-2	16	CASSLDPQIPNYGYTF	TGTGCCAGCAGCTTGGACCCGCAGATCCCTAACTATGGCTACACCTTC